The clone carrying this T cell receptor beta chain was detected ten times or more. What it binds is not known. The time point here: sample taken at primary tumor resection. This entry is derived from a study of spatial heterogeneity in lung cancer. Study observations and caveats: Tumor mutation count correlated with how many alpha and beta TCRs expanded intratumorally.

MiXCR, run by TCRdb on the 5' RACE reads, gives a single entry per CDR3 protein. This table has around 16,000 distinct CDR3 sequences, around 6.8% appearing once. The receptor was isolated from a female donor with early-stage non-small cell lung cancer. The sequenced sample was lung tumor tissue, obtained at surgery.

The CDR3 DNA reads as TGTGCCAGCAGCCAAACCGGGGCACGGAATTCACCCCTCCACTTT. Its protein is CASSQTGARNSPLHF. J is TRBJ1-6 and V is TRBV12-3 or TRBV12-4; D possibly corresponds to TRBD1 (5 bases). There are 15 residues in the CDR3. The V gene lost 6 bases and the J gene lost 7 bases, with 16 bases spanning the gap.